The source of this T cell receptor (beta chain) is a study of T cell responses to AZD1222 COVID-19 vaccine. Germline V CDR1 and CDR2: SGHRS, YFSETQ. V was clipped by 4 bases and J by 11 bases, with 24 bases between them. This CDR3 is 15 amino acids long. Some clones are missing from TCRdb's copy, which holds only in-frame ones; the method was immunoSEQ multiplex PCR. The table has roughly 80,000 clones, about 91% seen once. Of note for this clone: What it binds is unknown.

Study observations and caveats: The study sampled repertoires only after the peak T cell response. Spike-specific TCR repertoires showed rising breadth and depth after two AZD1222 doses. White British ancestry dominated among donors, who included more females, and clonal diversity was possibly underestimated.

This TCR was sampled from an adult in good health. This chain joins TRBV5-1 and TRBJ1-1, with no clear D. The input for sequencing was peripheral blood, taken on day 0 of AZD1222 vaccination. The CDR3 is CASSPGVMDPPMAFF. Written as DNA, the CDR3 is TGCGCCAGCAGCCCCGGCGTGATGGATCCACCTATGGCTTTCTTT.